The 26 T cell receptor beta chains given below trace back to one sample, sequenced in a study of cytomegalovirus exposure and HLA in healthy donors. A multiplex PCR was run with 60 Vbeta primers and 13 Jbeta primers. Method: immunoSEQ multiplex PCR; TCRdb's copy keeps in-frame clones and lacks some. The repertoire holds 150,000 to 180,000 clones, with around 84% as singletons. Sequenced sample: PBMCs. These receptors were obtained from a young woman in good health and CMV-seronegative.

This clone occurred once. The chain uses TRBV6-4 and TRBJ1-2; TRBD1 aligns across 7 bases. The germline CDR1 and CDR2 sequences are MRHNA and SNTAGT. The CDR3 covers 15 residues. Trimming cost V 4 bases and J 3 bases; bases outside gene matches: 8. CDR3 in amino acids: CASSAQQGLDYGYTF. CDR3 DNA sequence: TGTGCCAGCAGTGCACAACAGGGGCTGGACTATGGCTACACCTTC.

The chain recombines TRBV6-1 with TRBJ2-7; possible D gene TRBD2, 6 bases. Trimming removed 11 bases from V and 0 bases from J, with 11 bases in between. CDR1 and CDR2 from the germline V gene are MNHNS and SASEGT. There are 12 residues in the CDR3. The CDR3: CAGGRSSYEQYF. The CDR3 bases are TGTGCCGGGGGGAGAAGCTCCTACGAGCAGTACTTC.

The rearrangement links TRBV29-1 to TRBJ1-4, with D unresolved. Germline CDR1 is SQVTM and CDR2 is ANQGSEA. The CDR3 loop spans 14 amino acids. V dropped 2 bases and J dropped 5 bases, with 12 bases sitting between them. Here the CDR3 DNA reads TGCAGCGTTGAATTAGATGTATTAAATGAAAAACTGTTTTTT. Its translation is CSVELDVLNEKLFF.

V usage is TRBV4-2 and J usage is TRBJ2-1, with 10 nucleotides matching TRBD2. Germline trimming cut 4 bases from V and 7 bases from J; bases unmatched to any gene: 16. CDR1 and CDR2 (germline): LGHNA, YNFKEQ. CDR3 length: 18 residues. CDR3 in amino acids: CASSPRVGIAGGWNEQFF. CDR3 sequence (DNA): TGTGCCAGCAGCCCCCGCGTTGGGATAGCGGGAGGATGGAATGAGCAGTTCTTC.

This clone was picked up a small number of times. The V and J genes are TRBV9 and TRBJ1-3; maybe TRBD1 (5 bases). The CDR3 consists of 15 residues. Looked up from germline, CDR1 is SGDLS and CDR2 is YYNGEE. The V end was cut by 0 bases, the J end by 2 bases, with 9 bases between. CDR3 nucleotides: TGTGCCAGCAGCGTAGGGACAAGTCCTGGAAACACCATATATTTT. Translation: CASSVGTSPGNTIYF.

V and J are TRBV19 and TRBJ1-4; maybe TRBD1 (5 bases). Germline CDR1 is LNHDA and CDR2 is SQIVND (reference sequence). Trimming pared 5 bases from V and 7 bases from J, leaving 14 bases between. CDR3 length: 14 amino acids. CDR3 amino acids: CASSRRGNREKLFF. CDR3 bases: TGTGCCAGTAGTCGACGGGGGAATCGTGAAAAACTGTTTTTT. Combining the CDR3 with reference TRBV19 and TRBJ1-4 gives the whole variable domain DGGITQSPKYLFRKEGQNVTLSCEQNLNHDAMYWYRQDPGQGLRLIYYSQIVNDFQKGDIAEGYSVSREKKESFPLTVTSAQKNPTAFYLCASSRRGNREKLFFGSGTQLSVL.

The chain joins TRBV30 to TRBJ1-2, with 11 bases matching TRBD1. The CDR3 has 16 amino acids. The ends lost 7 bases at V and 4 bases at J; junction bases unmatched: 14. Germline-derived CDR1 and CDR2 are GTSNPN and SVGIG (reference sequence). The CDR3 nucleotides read TGTGCCTTGACAAACACACGGACAGGGGGCGTCTATGGCTACACCTTC. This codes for CALTNTRTGGVYGYTF.

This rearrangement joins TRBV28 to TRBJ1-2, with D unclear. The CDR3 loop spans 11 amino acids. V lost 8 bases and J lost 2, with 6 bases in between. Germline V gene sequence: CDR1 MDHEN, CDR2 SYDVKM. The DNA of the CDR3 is TGTGCCAGCGGCGGAAACTATGGCTACACCTTC. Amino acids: CASGGNYGYTF.

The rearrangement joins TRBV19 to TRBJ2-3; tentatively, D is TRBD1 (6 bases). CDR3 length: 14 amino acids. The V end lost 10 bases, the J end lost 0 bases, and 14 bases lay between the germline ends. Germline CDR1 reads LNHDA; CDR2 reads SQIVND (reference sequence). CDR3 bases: TGTGCCACCTCAGGGGTTCATAGCACAGATACGCAGTATTTT. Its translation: CATSGVHSTDTQYF.

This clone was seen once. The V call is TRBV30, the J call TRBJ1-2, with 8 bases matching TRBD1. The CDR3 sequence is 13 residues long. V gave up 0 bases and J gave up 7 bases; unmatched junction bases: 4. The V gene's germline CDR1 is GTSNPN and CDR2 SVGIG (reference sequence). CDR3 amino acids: CAWSVQGGTGYTF. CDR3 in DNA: TGTGCCTGGAGTGTACAGGGGGGGACTGGCTACACCTTC. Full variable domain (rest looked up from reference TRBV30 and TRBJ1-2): SQTIHQWPATLVQPVGSPLSLECTVEGTSNPNLYWYRQAAGRGLQLLFYSVGIGQISSEVPQNLSASRPQDRQFILSSKKLLLSDSGFYLCAWSVQGGTGYTFGSGTRLTVV.

In nucleotides, the CDR3 is TGTGCCAGTCGCGAGGAGGACAGCTCCTACGAGCAGTACTTC. Amino acids: CASREEDSSYEQYF. The J gene is TRBJ2-7, the V gene TRBV19; D may be TRBD1 (6 bases). Germline CDR1 is LNHDA and CDR2 is SQIVND (reference sequence). With 8 bases removed from V and 0 bases from J, the gap between germline ends came to 14 bases. This CDR3 has 14 residues.

The CDR3 coding sequence is TGTGCCAGCAGCTTAGTACAGGGAAACACCATATATTTT. Translation: CASSLVQGNTIYF. The chain joins TRBV11-2 to TRBJ1-3; D remains ambiguous. Trimming removed 1 base at V and 4 bases at J, with 5 bases between. The CDR3 is made up of 13 amino acids. The germline CDR1 and CDR2 sequences are SGHAT and FQNNGV.

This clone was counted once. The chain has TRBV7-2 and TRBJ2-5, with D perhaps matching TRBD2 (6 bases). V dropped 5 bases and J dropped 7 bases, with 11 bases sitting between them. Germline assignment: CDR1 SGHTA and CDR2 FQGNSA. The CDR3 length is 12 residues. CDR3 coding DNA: TGTGCCAGCAGCAAGATCGGGGGGACCCAGTACTTC. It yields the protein CASSKIGGTQYF.

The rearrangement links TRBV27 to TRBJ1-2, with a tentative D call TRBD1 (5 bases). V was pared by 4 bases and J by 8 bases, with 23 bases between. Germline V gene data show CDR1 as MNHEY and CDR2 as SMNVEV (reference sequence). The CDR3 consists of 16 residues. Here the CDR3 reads CASSSRGDYHMRGYTF. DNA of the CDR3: TGTGCCAGCAGTTCCCGGGGGGACTACCACATGCGCGGCTACACCTTC.

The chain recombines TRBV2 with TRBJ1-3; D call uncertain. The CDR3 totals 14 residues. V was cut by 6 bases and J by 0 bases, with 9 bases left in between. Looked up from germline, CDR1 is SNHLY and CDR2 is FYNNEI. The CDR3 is CASRTEFSGNTIYF. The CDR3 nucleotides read TGTGCCAGCAGAACTGAGTTCTCTGGAAACACCATATATTTT.

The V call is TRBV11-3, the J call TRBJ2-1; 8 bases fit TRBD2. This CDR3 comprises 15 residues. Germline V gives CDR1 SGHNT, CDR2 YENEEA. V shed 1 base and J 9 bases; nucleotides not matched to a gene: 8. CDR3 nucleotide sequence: TGTGCCAGCAGCTTAGGCGCGGGGGGTCGGGGTGAGCAGTTCTTC. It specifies CASSLGAGGRGEQFF.

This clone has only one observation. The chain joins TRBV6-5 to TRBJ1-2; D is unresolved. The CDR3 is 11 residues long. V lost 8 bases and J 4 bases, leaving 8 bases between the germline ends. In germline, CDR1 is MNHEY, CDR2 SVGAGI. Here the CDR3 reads CASFSGYGYTF. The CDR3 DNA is TGTGCCAGCTTTAGTGGCTATGGCTACACCTTC.

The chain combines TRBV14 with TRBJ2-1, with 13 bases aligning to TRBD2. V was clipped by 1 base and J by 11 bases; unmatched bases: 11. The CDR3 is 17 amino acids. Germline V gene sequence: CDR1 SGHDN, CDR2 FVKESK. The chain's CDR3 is CASSQGGTSGAARQQFF. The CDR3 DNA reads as TGTGCCAGCAGCCAAGGCGGGACTAGCGGGGCGGCGAGGCAGCAGTTCTTC.

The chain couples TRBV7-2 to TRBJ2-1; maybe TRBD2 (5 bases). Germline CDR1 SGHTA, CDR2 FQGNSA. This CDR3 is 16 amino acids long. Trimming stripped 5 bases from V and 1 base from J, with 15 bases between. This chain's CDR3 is CASSPTGKWSYNEQFF. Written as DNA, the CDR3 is TGTGCCAGCAGCCCAACCGGGAAGTGGTCCTACAATGAGCAGTTCTTC.

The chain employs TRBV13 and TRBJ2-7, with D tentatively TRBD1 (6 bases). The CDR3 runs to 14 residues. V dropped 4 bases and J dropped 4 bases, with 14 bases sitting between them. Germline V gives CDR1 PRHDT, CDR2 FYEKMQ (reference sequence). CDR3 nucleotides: TGTGCCAGCAGCTACCGGGACACCCCGTACGAGCAGTACTTC. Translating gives CASSYRDTPYEQYF.

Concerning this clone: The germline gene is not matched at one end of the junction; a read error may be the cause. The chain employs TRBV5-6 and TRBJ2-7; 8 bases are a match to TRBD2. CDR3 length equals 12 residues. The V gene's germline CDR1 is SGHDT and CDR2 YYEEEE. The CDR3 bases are TGTGCCAGCAGCTTATACCGACTAGCGAACGACTTC. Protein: CASSLYRLANDF. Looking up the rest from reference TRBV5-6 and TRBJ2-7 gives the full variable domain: DAGVTQSPTHLIKTRGQQVTLRCSPKSGHDTVSWYQQALGQGPQFIFQYYEEEERQRGNFPDRFSGHQFPNYSSELNVNALLLGDSALYLCASSLYRLANDFGPGTRLTVT.

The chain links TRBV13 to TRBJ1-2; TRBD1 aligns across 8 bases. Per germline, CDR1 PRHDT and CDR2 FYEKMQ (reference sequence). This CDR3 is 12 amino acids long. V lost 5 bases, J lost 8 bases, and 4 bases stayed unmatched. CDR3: CASSVTGAGYTF. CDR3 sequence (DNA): TGTGCCAGCAGCGTGACAGGGGCCGGCTACACCTTC.

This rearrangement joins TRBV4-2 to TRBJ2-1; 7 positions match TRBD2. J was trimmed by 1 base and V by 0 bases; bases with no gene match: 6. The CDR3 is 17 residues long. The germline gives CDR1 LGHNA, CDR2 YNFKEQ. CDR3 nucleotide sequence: TGTGCCAGCAGCCAAGATCCCGGGAGGCCATCCTACAATGAGCAGTTCTTC. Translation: CASSQDPGRPSYNEQFF.

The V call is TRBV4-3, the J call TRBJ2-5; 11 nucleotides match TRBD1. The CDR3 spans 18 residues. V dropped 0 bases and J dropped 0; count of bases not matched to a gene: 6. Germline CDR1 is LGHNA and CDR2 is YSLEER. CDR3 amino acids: CASSQDVGTGGYQETQYF. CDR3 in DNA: TGCGCCAGCAGCCAAGATGTAGGGACAGGGGGGTACCAAGAGACCCAGTACTTC.

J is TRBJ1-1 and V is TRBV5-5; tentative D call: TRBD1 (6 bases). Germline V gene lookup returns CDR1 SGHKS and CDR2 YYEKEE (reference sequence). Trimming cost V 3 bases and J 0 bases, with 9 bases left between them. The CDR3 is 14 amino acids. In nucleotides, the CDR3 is TGTGCCAGCAGCTGGGACATCATGAACACTGAAGCTTTCTTT. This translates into CASSWDIMNTEAFF.

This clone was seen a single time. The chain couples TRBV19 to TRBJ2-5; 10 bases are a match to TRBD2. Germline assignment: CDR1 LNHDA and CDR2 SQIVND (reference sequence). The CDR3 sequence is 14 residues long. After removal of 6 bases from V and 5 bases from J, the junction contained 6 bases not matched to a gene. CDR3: CASRASGSSETQYF. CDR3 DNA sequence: TGTGCCAGTAGGGCTAGCGGGAGTTCGGAGACCCAGTACTTC.